These 7 T cell receptor beta chains were all obtained from the same sample, sequenced in a study of control samples from healthy donors and cancer patients. Profiled with immunoSEQ multiplex PCR; TCRdb holds only in-frame clones, not every one. The data hold about 94,000 clones, with about nine tenths observed a single time. The sequenced material came from blood. All receptors come from a woman under 30 in good health.

J is TRBJ1-5 and V is TRBV15, with 9 bases lining up with TRBD1. The CDR3 spans 16 residues. V lost 1 base, J lost 5 bases, and 6 bases stayed unmatched. Germline V gene data show CDR1 as LNHNV and CDR2 as YYDKDF (reference sequence). In DNA form, the CDR3 reads TGTGCCACCAGCAGAGTTCGGACAGGGGTTGATCAGCCCCAGCATTTT. This gives the protein CATSRVRTGVDQPQHF.

The chain combines TRBV18 with TRBJ2-3, with 11 bases lining up with TRBD2. The J segment lost 0 bases and the V segment lost 3 bases, leaving 11 bases of the junction unmatched. CDR1 KGHSH and CDR2 LQKENI come from the germline V gene. The CDR3 length is 19 residues. CDR3 nucleotide sequence: TGTGCCAGCTCACCGAGTCCTACTAGCGGGGGCCCCAGCACAGATACGCAGTATTTT. This encodes CASSPSPTSGGPSTDTQYF.

The chain uses TRBV6-5 and TRBJ2-1; 9 bases are a match to TRBD2. The germline V gene has CDR1 MNHEY and CDR2 SVGAGI. The J segment lost 5 bases and the V segment lost 2 bases, leaving 4 bases of the junction unmatched. There are 15 residues in the CDR3. In DNA form, the CDR3 reads TGTGCCAGCAGTTACGTGCGGGGGGGAAACAATGAGCAGTTCTTC. Translating gives CASSYVRGGNNEQFF.

The chain links TRBV18 to TRBJ1-1, with TRBD1 as a possible D gene (6 bases). V lost 3 bases and J lost 9, with 11 bases in between. The CDR3 is 12 residues long. Germline V gene data show CDR1 as KGHSH and CDR2 as LQKENI. CDR3 region: CASSPRRGQAFF. The CDR3 bases are TGTGCCAGCTCACCCCGCAGGGGTCAAGCTTTCTTT.

This clone was observed a single time. The J gene is TRBJ1-1, the V gene TRBV4-1; tentatively, D is TRBD1 (5 bases). The CDR3 is made up of 15 amino acids. CDR1 is MGHRA and CDR2 is YSYEKL in the germline V gene. V was clipped by 4 bases and J by 5 bases, with 17 bases between them. The CDR3 DNA reads as TGCGCCAGCAGCCTCGGAGTCTGGGGGAAGACTGAAGCTTTCTTT. This encodes CASSLGVWGKTEAFF.

The rearrangement joins TRBV24-1 to TRBJ2-2, with D possibly being TRBD2 (6 bases). The CDR3 has 13 amino acids. V lost 6 bases and J 4 bases, leaving 8 bases between the germline ends. Germline V CDR1 and CDR2: KGHDR, SFDVKD. The CDR3 loop is CATSTGGTGELFF. The CDR3 DNA follows: TGTGCCACCAGTACCGGGGGCACCGGGGAGCTGTTTTTT.

The rearrangement joins TRBV15 to TRBJ1-2; D perhaps matches TRBD1 (5 bases). This CDR3 is built from 15 residues. In germline, CDR1 is LNHNV, CDR2 YYDKDF (reference sequence). Trimming stripped 5 bases from V and 4 bases from J, with 17 bases between. CDR3 sequence: CATSSRTTAIYGYTF. DNA of the CDR3: TGTGCCACCAGCTCCCGTACGACAGCCATCTATGGCTACACCTTC.